This T cell receptor (beta chain) was sequenced for a study of PD-1 blockade in classical Hodgkin lymphoma. Study-wide points: Reports indicated that newly diagnosed patients had lower baseline TCR diversity than healthy donors did. Prior therapy or disease activity may underlie the repertoire differences, whose causes remain undefined.

The method was immunoSEQ multiplex PCR; TCRdb's version includes in-frame clones alone and lacks a portion of them. The table records more than 25,000 clones, 85% to 90% of them present only once. The CDR3 covers 14 residues. The V gene's germline CDR1 is SGHAT and CDR2 FQNNGV. With 1 base removed from V and 3 bases from J, the gap between germline ends came to 10 bases. Sample time point: cycle 4 day 1 (C4D1), after 6 weeks of nivolumab. Each patient experienced a relapse that followed autologous stem cell transplantation, and brentuximab vedotin exposure varied. The study purified CD4+ T cells from thawed PBMCs using magnetic negative selection. To note about this clone: The antigen is undetermined.

Sequencing used CD4+ T cells from blood, obtained before the fourth cycle of nivolumab. V usage is TRBV11-2 and J usage is TRBJ2-7, with TRBD1 as a possible D gene (6 bases). The sequence was collected from a human donor with classical Hodgkin lymphoma. The CDR3 spells CASSLGTELYEQYF. The CDR3 DNA is TGTGCCAGCAGCTTAGGGACAGAACTCTACGAGCAGTACTTC.